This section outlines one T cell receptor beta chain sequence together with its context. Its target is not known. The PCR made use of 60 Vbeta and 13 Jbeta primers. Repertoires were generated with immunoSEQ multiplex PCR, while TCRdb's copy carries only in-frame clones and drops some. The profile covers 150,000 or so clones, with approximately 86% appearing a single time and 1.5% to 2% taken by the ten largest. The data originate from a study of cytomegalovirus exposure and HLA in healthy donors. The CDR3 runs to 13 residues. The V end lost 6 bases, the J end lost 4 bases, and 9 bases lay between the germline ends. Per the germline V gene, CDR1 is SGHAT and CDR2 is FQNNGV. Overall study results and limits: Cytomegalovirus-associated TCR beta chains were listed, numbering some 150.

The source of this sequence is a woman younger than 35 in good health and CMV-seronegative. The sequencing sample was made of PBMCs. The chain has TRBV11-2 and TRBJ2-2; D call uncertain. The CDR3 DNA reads TGTGCCAGCAGTCAGATTGTCACCGGGGAGCTGTTTTTT. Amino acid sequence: CASSQIVTGELFF.